Below are 8 T cell receptor beta chains sequenced from a single sample in a study of spatial heterogeneity in lung cancer. TCRdb independently ran MiXCR on the 5' RACE reads; one entry per CDR3 protein. The sample lists around 110,000 distinct CDR3 sequences; 9% to 15% were seen once. Time point denoted: blood at routine non-recurrence follow-up after resection. The input material, whole RNA from tumor, nontumor lung or frozen PBMC, was sequenced unsorted. The sequenced sample was PBMCs, obtained at follow-up. The receptors here all came from a male donor with early-stage non-small cell lung cancer.

This clonotype was seen just once. The genes are TRBV12-3 or TRBV12-4 and TRBJ2-3; tentatively, D is TRBD1 (5 bases). CDR3 length: 16 amino acids. V lost 4 bases to trimming and J lost 0 bases, with 14 bases between them. CDR3 amino acids: CASSYALTASTDTQYF. DNA of the CDR3: TGTGCCAGCAGTTACGCTTTGACAGCCAGCACAGATACGCAGTATTTT.

The genes are TRBV20-1 and TRBJ1-2; D call uncertain. The V end lost 3 bases, the J end lost 2 bases, and 10 bases lay between the germline ends. Germline-derived CDR1 and CDR2 are DFQATT and SNEGSKA (reference sequence). The CDR3 totals 13 residues. The CDR3 sequence: CSASRRINYGYTF. The DNA of the CDR3 is TGCAGTGCTAGCCGAAGGATAAACTATGGCTACACCTTC.

The chain employs TRBV5-5 and TRBJ1-2; TRBD1 might be the D (5 bases). Trimming pared 4 bases from V and 5 bases from J, leaving 9 bases between. The V gene's germline CDR1 is SGHKS and CDR2 YYEKEE (reference sequence). This CDR3 contains 12 residues. CDR3 bases: TGTGCCAGCAGCCCCGACAGTTATGGCTACACCTTC. It specifies CASSPDSYGYTF.

The chain joins TRBV6-6 to TRBJ1-1; D perhaps matches TRBD1 (5 bases). The CDR3 has 16 residues. The V gene lost 0 bases and the J gene lost 3 bases, with 14 bases spanning the gap. From germline, CDR1 is MNHNY and CDR2 SVGAGI (reference sequence). This chain's CDR3 is CASSYSRGRDHTEAFF. The CDR3 coding sequence is TGTGCCAGCAGTTACTCTCGTGGCAGGGATCACACTGAAGCTTTCTTT.

This clonotype was detected ten times or more. This chain links TRBV5-1 with TRBJ1-1; a weak D match, TRBD1 (6 bases). Germline V CDR1 and CDR2: SGHRS, YFSETQ. The CDR3 totals 17 residues. Trimming stripped 1 base from V and 0 bases from J, with 16 bases between. CDR3 region: CASSLKLLGQMNTEAFF. CDR3 bases: TGCGCCAGCAGCTTGAAGCTTTTGGGACAAATGAACACTGAAGCTTTCTTT.

This clonotype was found many times. This chain links TRBV19 with TRBJ2-7; D might be TRBD2 (6 bases). This CDR3 is 13 amino acids long. V was shortened by 3 bases and J by 6 bases, with 12 bases between the two germline ends. CDR1 LNHDA and CDR2 SQIVND come from the germline V gene (reference sequence). This chain's CDR3 is CASSMTTGGEQYF. CDR3 nucleotides: TGTGCCAGTAGTATGACGACCGGGGGCGAGCAGTACTTC.

The gene calls are TRBV7-6 and TRBJ1-3; D gene unclear. Trimming took 4 bases from V and 1 from J, leaving 17 bases between them. Germline V CDR1 and CDR2: SGHVS, FNYEAQ. CDR3 size: 17 residues. The CDR3 DNA follows: TGTGCCAGCAGCTGGGAAGGCCCTGGTGGTTCTGGAAACACCATATATTTT. It codes for CASSWEGPGGSGNTIYF.

In this sample, this clonotype turned up a few times. The chain recombines TRBV10-3 with TRBJ1-4; TRBD1 is a possible D gene (5 bases). V was shortened by 3 bases and J by 7 bases, with 6 bases between the two germline ends. This CDR3 spans 12 amino acids. The germline V gene has CDR1 ENHRY and CDR2 SYGVKD. The CDR3 sequence is CAISDRAEKLFF. The CDR3 DNA reads TGTGCCATCAGTGACAGGGCTGAAAAACTGTTTTTT.